This entry lists 20 T cell receptor beta chains sequenced from one sample in a study of technical replicates of blood from several donors. Libraries were prepared by immunoSEQ multiplex PCR; TCRdb keeps only in-frame clonotypes and omits some of them. The sample carries thousands of clones, approximately 95% recorded once. The material sequenced was PBMCs. The origin of the receptors is a human donor in good health.

This rearrangement joins TRBV27 to TRBJ2-7, with D perhaps TRBD1 (6 bases). Trimming shortened V by 5 bases and J by 2 bases, and 13 bases separated the two germline ends. The CDR3 totals 14 residues. Germline V lookup: CDR1 MNHEY, CDR2 SMNVEV (reference sequence). CDR3 nucleotides: TGTGCCAGCAGTCTTCGCAGGGGACCCTACGAGCAGTACTTC. Translating it yields CASSLRRGPYEQYF.

This rearrangement joins TRBV6-5 to TRBJ2-3; no clear D gene. CDR1 and CDR2 from the germline V gene are MNHEY and SVGAGI. There are 14 residues in the CDR3. Trimming took 6 bases from V and 0 from J, leaving 10 bases between them. Written as DNA, the CDR3 is TGTGCCAGCAGCCACGAGGATAGCACAGATACGCAGTATTTT. Encoded protein: CASSHEDSTDTQYF.

The rearrangement joins TRBV6-5 to TRBJ1-2; 12 bases map to TRBD1. Losses at the gene ends were 4 bases for V and 12 bases for J; bases not matched to a gene: 9. The germline V gene encodes CDR1 MNHEY and CDR2 SVGAGI. CDR3 length: 14 amino acids. The CDR3 loop reads CASSSGTGGPQHTF. The DNA of the CDR3 is TGTGCCAGCAGTTCCGGGACAGGGGGCCCGCAACACACCTTC.

The rearrangement links TRBV30 to TRBJ1-1; 7 bases align to TRBD1. V lost 4 bases, J lost 8 bases, and 7 bases stayed unmatched. This CDR3 region has 12 residues. Germline loops: CDR1 GTSNPN, CDR2 SVGIG (reference sequence). CDR3 sequence: CAWNRQGREAFF. CDR3 bases: TGTGCCTGGAATAGACAGGGTCGAGAAGCTTTCTTT.

The genes are TRBV25-1 and TRBJ2-3; TRBD2 matches 10 bases. The ends lost 3 bases at V and 4 bases at J; junction bases unmatched: 1. Germline CDR1 MGHDK, CDR2 SYGVNS. The CDR3 totals 14 residues. The CDR3 here is CASSDTSGADTQYF. The CDR3 DNA sequence: TGTGCCAGCAGTGATACTAGCGGGGCAGATACGCAGTATTTT.

The chain joins TRBV28 to TRBJ2-7; D is perhaps TRBD2 (6 bases). From germline, CDR1 is MDHEN and CDR2 SYDVKM. The CDR3 runs to 17 residues. Trimming removed 3 bases from V and 0 bases from J, with 18 bases in between. CDR3 DNA sequence: TGTGCCAGCAGTTTCGGTCTTCTAGCGCCGAGCTCCTACGAGCAGTACTTC. This codes for CASSFGLLAPSSYEQYF.

The chain joins TRBV11-2 to TRBJ2-7; 7 bases fit TRBD2. Germline V lookup: CDR1 SGHAT, CDR2 FQNNGV. There are 14 residues in the CDR3. Trimming at V came to 5 bases and at J to 3 bases, leaving 7 bases not matched to a gene. The CDR3 DNA sequence: TGTGCCAGCAGCGAGTCCGGGAGGTTCTACGAGCAGTACTTC. Its translation: CASSESGRFYEQYF. Variable domain in full (rest from reference TRBV11-2 and TRBJ2-7): EAGVAQSPRYKIIEKRQSVAFWCNPISGHATLYWYQQILGQGPKLLIQFQNNGVVDDSQLPKDRFSAERLKGVDSTLKIQPAKLEDSAVYLCASSESGRFYEQYFGPGTRLTVT.

The rearrangement uses TRBV27 and TRBJ2-7; the match to TRBD2 covers 10 bases. Germline CDR1 is MNHEY and CDR2 is SMNVEV (reference sequence). J lost 6 bases, V lost 2 bases, and 4 bases had no gene match. The CDR3 consists of 14 residues. The CDR3 protein is CASSLLAGVTEQYF. Written as DNA, the CDR3 is TGTGCCAGCAGTTTACTAGCGGGAGTTACCGAGCAGTACTTC.

The J gene is TRBJ2-3, the V gene TRBV7-9, with D maybe TRBD2 (6 bases). The CDR3 length is 15 residues. V dropped 1 base and J dropped 1 base, with 9 bases sitting between them. Germline loops: CDR1 SEHNR, CDR2 FQNEAQ (reference sequence). The CDR3, as DNA: TGTGCCAGCAGCTTAGAGAGCGGGCGCACAGATACGCAGTATTTT. Its protein is CASSLESGRTDTQYF.

The DNA of the CDR3 is TGTGCCAGCACCGGAACCTGGGGCGGACCTTACGAGCAGTACTTC. Protein sequence: CASTGTWGGPYEQYF. V is TRBV28 and J is TRBJ2-7; D is possibly TRBD1 (5 bases). V lost 7 bases, J lost 4 bases, and 20 bases lay in between. This CDR3 is built from 15 residues. The V gene's germline CDR1 is MDHEN and CDR2 SYDVKM.

This CDR3 reads CASSPGVGGYEQYF. CDR3 sequence (DNA): TGTGCCAGCTCACCCGGTGTCGGCGGGTACGAGCAGTACTTC. This sequence joins TRBV18 and TRBJ2-7; tentative D call: TRBD2 (5 bases). V shed 3 bases and J shed 4 bases, with 13 bases lying between them. The V gene's germline CDR1 is KGHSH and CDR2 LQKENI. The CDR3 spans 14 residues. The whole variable domain, remainder taken from reference TRBV18 and TRBJ2-7, is NAGVMQNPRHLVRRRGQEARLRCSPMKGHSHVYWYRQLPEEGLKFMVYLQKENIIDESGMPKERFSAEFPKEGPSILRIQQVVRGDSAAYFCASSPGVGGYEQYFGPGTRLTVT.

This chain connects TRBV6-1 to TRBJ1-1; 9 bases match TRBD1. CDR3 length: 12 amino acids. V lost 7 bases, J lost 9 bases, and 6 bases stayed unmatched. Germline lookup yields CDR1 MNHNS and CDR2 SASEGT. As DNA, the CDR3 is TGTGCCAGCACGGGGACAGGGTCCCAAGCTTTCTTT. Its protein is CASTGTGSQAFF.

The V call is TRBV5-1, the J call TRBJ2-7; D is uncertain. The CDR3 consists of 15 residues. Trimming shortened V by 0 bases and J by 3 bases, and 13 bases separated the two germline ends. CDR1 SGHRS and CDR2 YFSETQ come from the germline V gene. CDR3 in amino acids: CASSLGPGLNYEQYF. CDR3 nucleotides: TGCGCCAGCAGCTTGGGGCCAGGATTGAACTACGAGCAGTACTTC.

This chain connects TRBV5-1 to TRBJ2-5; 11 positions match TRBD1. The trim removed 4 bases at V and 4 bases at J, leaving 9 bases unmatched. The CDR3 is 16 residues long. Germline V gene data show CDR1 as SGHRS and CDR2 as YFSETQ. CDR3 sequence reads: CASSQTPGQGGETQYF. DNA of the CDR3: TGCGCCAGCAGCCAAACTCCGGGACAGGGGGGAGAGACCCAGTACTTC. Together with reference TRBV5-1 and TRBJ2-5, the CDR3 gives the full variable domain: KAGVTQTPRYLIKTRGQQVTLSCSPISGHRSVSWYQQTPGQGLQFLFEYFSETQRNKGNFPGRFSGRQFSNSRSEMNVSTLELGDSALYLCASSQTPGQGGETQYFGPGTRLLVL.

The rearrangement joins TRBV9 to TRBJ2-1, with TRBD2 matching over 7 bases. This CDR3 has 16 amino acids. Trimming cost V 3 bases and J 2 bases; bases outside gene matches: 8. Germline CDR1 SGDLS, CDR2 YYNGEE. CDR3: CASSAFGRGAYNEQFF. The DNA for the CDR3 is TGTGCCAGCAGCGCCTTTGGGAGGGGCGCCTACAATGAGCAGTTCTTC.

V gene TRBV6-5 combines with J gene TRBJ1-1, with D possibly matching TRBD1 (6 bases). V was clipped by 7 bases and J by 4 bases, with 16 bases between them. CDR1 and CDR2 (germline): MNHEY, SVGAGI. CDR3 length equals 14 residues. The CDR3 nucleotides read TGTGCCAGCACCAGACGGGGGGGCTTCACTGAAGCTTTCTTT. This translates into CASTRRGGFTEAFF.

The genes are TRBV6-1 and TRBJ2-4; D possibly corresponds to TRBD1 (6 bases). CDR3 length: 16 residues. With 1 base removed from V and 0 bases from J, the gap between germline ends came to 10 bases. Germline loops: CDR1 MNHNS, CDR2 SASEGT. CDR3 sequence (DNA): TGTGCCAGCAGTGAAGTCCCCAGGGGAGCCAAAAACATTCAGTACTTC. It encodes CASSEVPRGAKNIQYF.

This clone was counted once. The chain combines TRBV7-6 with TRBJ2-5; D might be TRBD2 (5 bases). Deletions cut 0 bases from V and 7 bases from J, with 9 bases between. The germline V gene has CDR1 SGHVS and CDR2 FNYEAQ. The CDR3 spans 13 residues. The CDR3 reads CASSLASAGTQYF. CDR3 sequence (DNA): TGTGCCAGCAGCTTAGCTTCTGCGGGGACCCAGTACTTC.

The genes are TRBV27 and TRBJ2-5; TRBD2 matches at 9 bases. Germline loops: CDR1 MNHEY, CDR2 SMNVEV (reference sequence). With 2 bases clipped from V and 5 bases from J, the junction kept 6 bases outside the gene matches. The CDR3 has 15 amino acids. CDR3 amino acids: CASSLAGGPGETQYF. DNA of the CDR3: TGTGCCAGCAGTTTAGCGGGAGGGCCGGGGGAGACCCAGTACTTC.

The chain is built from TRBV4-1 and TRBJ1-5; no reliable D call. The CDR3 is 16 amino acids. The V gene lost 0 bases and the J gene lost 0 bases, with 9 bases spanning the gap. Germline V gene sequence: CDR1 MGHRA, CDR2 YSYEKL. For the CDR3, the DNA is TGCGCCAGCAGCCAAGATCCGGGATATAGCAATCAGCCCCAGCATTTT. Amino acids: CASSQDPGYSNQPQHF.